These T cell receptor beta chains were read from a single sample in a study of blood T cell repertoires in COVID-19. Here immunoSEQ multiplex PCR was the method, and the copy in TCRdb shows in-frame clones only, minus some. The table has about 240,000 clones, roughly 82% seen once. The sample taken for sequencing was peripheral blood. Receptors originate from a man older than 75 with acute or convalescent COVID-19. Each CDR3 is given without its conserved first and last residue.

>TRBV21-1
ASSKVPASLSYEQY
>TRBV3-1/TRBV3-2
ASSLQGKHTIY
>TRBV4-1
ASSQGRASGLRKNTQY
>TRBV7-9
ASSGQGEAGELF
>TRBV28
ASSFDREDTGELF
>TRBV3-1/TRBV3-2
ASSQGTGDMGTEAF
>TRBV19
ASMGVDRAGNQPQH
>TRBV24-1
ATSEFRGAGELF
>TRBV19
ASPHWADRDRFYGYT
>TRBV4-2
ASSQSTRTAEQY
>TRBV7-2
ASSFDSSNQPQH
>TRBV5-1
ASTDIRQGENSPLH
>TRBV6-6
ASRGGGQSLYNEQF
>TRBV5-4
ASSLRGTNEKLF
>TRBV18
ASSPGTGGYNEQF
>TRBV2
ASKSSGRGGELF
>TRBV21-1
ASSKVAGKTEAF
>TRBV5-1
ASSLTASTEAF
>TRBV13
ASSLGQGLNTQY
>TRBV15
ATYRGGANEKLF
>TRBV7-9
ASSRTGNIQY
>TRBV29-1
SVSSSRGQPARGQNYEQY
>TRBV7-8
ASSLALAANEQF
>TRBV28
ASINQGGYNEQF
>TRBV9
ASSPFDVSRAGVTDTQY
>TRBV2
ASSLQGAIMAF
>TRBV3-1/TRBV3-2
ASSPDFSGNTIY
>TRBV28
ASSLPGLASHTGELF
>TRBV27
ASSKQGLRNEKLF
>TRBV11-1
ASQGQAGNIQY
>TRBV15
ATSGGQGYGYT
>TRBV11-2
ASSSLAGGTGELF
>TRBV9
ASSAGDGLGEKLF
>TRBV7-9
ASSPPSWRNPGNEQF
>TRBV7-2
ASSQLTYTEAF
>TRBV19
ASKGTGLNQPQH
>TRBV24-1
ATMDRNYGYT
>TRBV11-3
ASSLQTGSFYEQY
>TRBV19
ATSRGGKYEQY
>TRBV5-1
ASSLAWGEDEQF
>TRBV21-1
ASSKSGQQETQY
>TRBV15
ATSRDLWELGNTIY
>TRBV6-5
ASSSRGGATNEKLF
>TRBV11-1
ASSRPGGIAGELF
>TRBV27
GLRPAYNQPQH
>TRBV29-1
SVDRGGTEAF
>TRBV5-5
ASSFGQAGSPLH
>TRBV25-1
ASAPTGAGDQPQH
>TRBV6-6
ASSGTGVNTEAF